These T cell receptor beta chains were read from a single sample in a study of shared clonotypes between healthy human individuals. Measured with immunoSEQ multiplex PCR; TCRdb has only the in-frame clones, and not every one. The sample includes 2 million to 3 million clones, 93% of them seen just once. Material for sequencing was naive CD4+ T cells from PBMCs. The receptors come from a man aged 18 to 30 in good health. Some clones in this sample may be carry-over from other donors' samples. Each CDR3 is given with its conserved first and last residue. The D gene is left open where the match is weak. Expanded clones get a size class; other rows say once, few or many, or leave the size out.

TRBD2	TRBV2	.	TRBJ2-1	CASRAGGTYNEQFF	TGTGCCAGCAGAGCCGGGGGGACCTACAATGAGCAGTTCTTC
.	TRBV7-3	.	TRBJ2-3	CASSLRRSSTDTQYF	TGTGCCAGCAGCTTAAGGCGGAGTAGCACAGATACGCAGTATTTT
.	TRBV2	once	TRBJ2-1	CASSETWYNEQFF	TGTGCCAGCAGTGAAACTTGGTACAATGAGCAGTTCTTC
TRBD1	TRBV6-5	.	TRBJ2-5	CASSSTRGETQYF	TGTGCCAGCAGCTCCACCAGGGGGGAGACCCAGTACTTC
TRBD2	TRBV5-6	.	TRBJ2-3	CASSSSGAGPDTQYF	TGTGCCAGCAGCAGTAGCGGGGCGGGCCCAGATACGCAGTATTTT
TRBD1	TRBV7-9	.	TRBJ2-3	CASRLPPGQGADTQYF	TGTGCCAGCAGACTGCCCCCGGGACAGGGGGCAGATACGCAGTATTTT
TRBD2	TRBV6-4	.	TRBJ2-1	CASSAGTSGNYNEQFF	TGTGCCAGCAGTGCCGGGACTAGCGGAAACTACAATGAGCAGTTCTTC
.	TRBV10-1	.	TRBJ1-3	CASSEGVGPSGNTIYF	TGCGCCAGCAGTGAGGGCGTAGGGCCCTCTGGAAACACCATATATTTT
.	TRBV28	.	TRBJ1-5	CASSSSGEPQPQHF	TGTGCCAGCAGTTCCTCGGGGGAGCCTCAGCCCCAGCATTTT
.	TRBV6-5	.	TRBJ1-5	CASSYYPPGSNQPQHF	TGTGCCAGCAGTTACTACCCGCCGGGAAGCAATCAGCCCCAGCATTTT
TRBD1	TRBV7-3	.	TRBJ1-1	CASSARQGAEAFF	TGTGCCAGCAGCGCCAGACAGGGGGCAGAAGCTTTCTTT
.	TRBV5-6	.	TRBJ1-1	CASSLWSVRGVNTEAFF	TGTGCCAGCAGCTTGTGGAGTGTCAGGGGCGTGAACACTGAAGCTTTCTTT
.	TRBV5-1	.	TRBJ2-7	CASRRSPSESHEQYF	TGCGCCAGCAGAAGATCGCCGTCGGAGTCCCACGAGCAGTACTTC
TRBD2	TRBV11-1	once	TRBJ2-1	CASSLSSGSIEQFF	TGTGCCAGCAGCTTATCTAGCGGGAGCATCGAGCAGTTCTTC
.	TRBV30	.	TRBJ2-7	CAWRVKPKPNEQYF	TGTGCCTGGAGGGTCAAACCAAAACCTAACGAGCAGTACTTC
TRBD1	TRBV29-1	.	TRBJ2-3	CSVEGITGGTDTQYF	TGCAGCGTTGAGGGTATTACAGGGGGCACAGATACGCAGTATTTT
.	TRBV15	.	TRBJ1-2	CATSRGRTYGYTF	TGTGCCACCAGCAGAGGGCGAACCTATGGCTACACCTTC
.	TRBV11-2	.	TRBJ1-3	CASSLILAGNTIYF	TGTGCCAGCAGCTTAATCCTCGCTGGAAACACCATATATTTT
.	TRBV20-1	.	TRBJ1-2	CSAKGVGYTF	TGCAGTGCAAAAGGGGTTGGCTACACCTTC
.	TRBV5-1	.	TRBJ2-3	CASSLLGLGRGGDTQYF	TGCGCCAGCAGCTTGTTGGGGCTTGGACGAGGTGGAGATACGCAGTATTTT
TRBD1	TRBV5-1	.	TRBJ2-7	CASSMGQALYEQYF	TGCGCCAGCAGCATGGGACAGGCTCTCTACGAGCAGTACTTC
.	TRBV6-4	.	TRBJ1-2	CASSVRAVNYGYTF	TGTGCCAGCAGTGTAAGGGCAGTTAACTATGGCTACACCTTC
TRBD1	TRBV9	.	TRBJ1-2	CASSAKTGGNYGYTF	TGTGCCAGCAGCGCGAAGACAGGGGGGAACTATGGCTACACCTTC
.	TRBV10-3	.	TRBJ1-2	CAISDQGRGYTF	TGTGCCATCAGTGATCAGGGTCGCGGCTACACCTTC
TRBD2	TRBV11-2	.	TRBJ2-7	CASSLSGTSGYEQYF	TGTGCCAGCAGCCTCTCCGGGACTAGCGGCTACGAGCAGTACTTC
TRBD1	TRBV18	.	TRBJ1-5	CASSLKGQENQPQHF	TGTGCCAGCTCACTGAAGGGACAGGAGAATCAGCCCCAGCATTTT
TRBD1	TRBV2	.	TRBJ1-1	CASTYGQGNTEAFF	TGTGCCAGCACCTACGGACAGGGGAACACTGAAGCTTTCTTT
TRBD2	TRBV28	.	TRBJ2-7	CASNRASGTYEQYF	TGTGCCAGCAACAGGGCTAGCGGGACCTACGAGCAGTACTTC
.	TRBV5-5	.	TRBJ2-3	CASSLDRPSTDTQYF	TGTGCCAGCAGCTTGGACCGACCCAGCACAGATACGCAGTATTTT
.	TRBV9	.	TRBJ2-5	CASSVGLREWGETQYF	TGTGCCAGCAGCGTAGGGTTGAGGGAGTGGGGAGAGACCCAGTACTTC
.	TRBV11-2	few	TRBJ1-1	CASSEGGSGTEAFF	TGTGCCAGCAGCGAAGGGGGTTCGGGCACTGAAGCTTTCTTT
.	TRBV5-1	.	TRBJ1-2	CASSGDLYGYTF	TGCGCCAGTTCAGGGGACCTCTATGGCTACACCTTC
.	TRBV5-1	once	TRBJ1-1	CASSFTGTGGTEAFF	TGCGCCAGCAGCTTCACCGGGACGGGGGGGACTGAAGCTTTCTTT
TRBD1	TRBV9	.	TRBJ1-3	CASSGTGGRNTIYF	TGTGCCAGCAGCGGGACAGGGGGAAGAAACACCATATATTTT
TRBD1	TRBV6-1	.	TRBJ1-5	CASTTGGASNQPQHF	TGTGCCAGCACCACAGGGGGCGCGAGCAATCAGCCCCAGCATTTT
.	TRBV7-9	.	TRBJ1-2	CASSPLRRGGYGYTF	TGTGCCAGCAGCCCCTTAAGACGGGGTGGCTATGGCTACACCTTC
.	TRBV5-1	.	TRBJ1-5	CASSLDPWANQPQHF	TGCGCCAGCAGCTTGGATCCCTGGGCCAATCAGCCCCAGCATTTT
.	TRBV19	.	TRBJ2-3	CASSIDQTTATQYF	TGTGCCAGTAGTATAGATCAAACGACAGCCACGCAGTATTTT
.	TRBV21-1	.	TRBJ2-3	CASRFWRQPTDTQYF	TGTGCCAGCAGATTCTGGAGGCAGCCCACAGATACGCAGTATTTT
.	TRBV19	.	TRBJ2-7	CASSMSFWGSSYEQYF	TGTGCCAGTAGTATGTCCTTTTGGGGGAGCTCCTACGAGCAGTACTTC